This entry features one T cell receptor beta chain sequence. Its antigen is currently unknown. These data originate in a study of early T cells in non-severe SARS-CoV-2 infection. Study summary: Unsorted whole-blood RNA was sequenced in bulk, leaving chains unpaired.

Unique molecular identifiers (one per individual cDNA molecule) were attached. TCRdb reprocessed the 5' RACE reads with MiXCR, giving one entry per CDR3 protein. The sample holds approximately 88,000 distinct CDR3 sequences, 12% to 15% seen once. Germline CDR1 is LNHNV and CDR2 is YYDKDF (reference sequence). The CDR3 is 15 amino acids. With 9 bases removed from V and 3 bases from J, the gap between germline ends came to 19 bases. Study-level results: Reliance on VDJdb matching favored anti-spike CD8 responses; private and CD4 specificities were missed.

The rearrangement uses TRBV15 and TRBJ2-3, with D possibly matching TRBD2 (5 bases). The source is an adult who was a healthcare worker with PCR-confirmed SARS-CoV-2 infection or an uninfected control (not recorded which). Sequencing used whole blood. Written as DNA, the CDR3 is TGTGCCACATCCAGGCGGGCCCTCCGGACAGATACGCAGTATTTT. Translating gives CATSRRALRTDTQYF.